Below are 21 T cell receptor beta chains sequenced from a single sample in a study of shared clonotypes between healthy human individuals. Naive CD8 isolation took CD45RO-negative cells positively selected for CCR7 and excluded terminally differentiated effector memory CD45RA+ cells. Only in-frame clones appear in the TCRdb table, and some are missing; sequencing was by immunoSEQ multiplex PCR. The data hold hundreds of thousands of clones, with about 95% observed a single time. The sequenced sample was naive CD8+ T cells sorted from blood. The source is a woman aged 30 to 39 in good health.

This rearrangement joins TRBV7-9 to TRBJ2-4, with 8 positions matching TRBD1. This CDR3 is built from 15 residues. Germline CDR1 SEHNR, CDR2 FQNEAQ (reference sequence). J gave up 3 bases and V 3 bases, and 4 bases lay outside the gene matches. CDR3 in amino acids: CASSFTGTGKNIQYF. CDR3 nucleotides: TGTGCCAGCAGCTTCACCGGGACAGGCAAAAACATTCAGTACTTC.

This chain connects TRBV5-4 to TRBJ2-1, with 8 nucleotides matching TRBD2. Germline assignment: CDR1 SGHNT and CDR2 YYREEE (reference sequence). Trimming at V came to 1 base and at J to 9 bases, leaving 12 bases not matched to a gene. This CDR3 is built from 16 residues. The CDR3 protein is CASSLSVAGPWGEQFF. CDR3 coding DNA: TGTGCCAGCAGCTTGTCCGTAGCGGGGCCATGGGGTGAGCAGTTCTTC.

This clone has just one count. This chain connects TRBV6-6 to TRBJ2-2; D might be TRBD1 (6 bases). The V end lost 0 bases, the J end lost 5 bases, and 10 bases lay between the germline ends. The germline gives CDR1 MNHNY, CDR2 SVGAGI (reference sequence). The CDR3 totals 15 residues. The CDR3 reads CASSYSGRGTGELFF. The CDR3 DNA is TGTGCCAGCAGTTACTCGGGCAGGGGAACCGGGGAGCTGTTTTTT.

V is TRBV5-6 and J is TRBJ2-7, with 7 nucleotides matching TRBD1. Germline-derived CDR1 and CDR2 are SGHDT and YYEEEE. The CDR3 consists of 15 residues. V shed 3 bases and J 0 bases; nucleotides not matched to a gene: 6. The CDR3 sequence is CASSSNRDSSYEQYF. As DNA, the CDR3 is TGTGCCAGCAGCTCGAACCGGGACAGCTCCTACGAGCAGTACTTC.

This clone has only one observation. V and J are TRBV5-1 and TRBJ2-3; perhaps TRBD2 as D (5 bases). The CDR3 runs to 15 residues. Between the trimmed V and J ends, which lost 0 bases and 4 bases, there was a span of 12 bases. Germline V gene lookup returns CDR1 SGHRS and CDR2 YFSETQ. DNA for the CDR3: TGCGCCAGCAGCTTGGATAGTAGCGACGCAGATACGCAGTATTTT. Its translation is CASSLDSSDADTQYF.

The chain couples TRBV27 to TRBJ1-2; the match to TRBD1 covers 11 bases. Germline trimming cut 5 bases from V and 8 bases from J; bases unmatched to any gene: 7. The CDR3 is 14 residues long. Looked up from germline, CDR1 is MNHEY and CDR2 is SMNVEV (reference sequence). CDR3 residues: CASSIGQGALGYTF. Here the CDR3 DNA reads TGTGCCAGCAGTATCGGACAGGGGGCTTTGGGCTACACCTTC.

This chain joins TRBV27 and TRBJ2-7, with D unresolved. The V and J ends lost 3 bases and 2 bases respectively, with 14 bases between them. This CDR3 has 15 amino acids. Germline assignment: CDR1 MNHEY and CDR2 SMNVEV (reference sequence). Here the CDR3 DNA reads TGTGCCAGCAGTTTGCAGGCAAAACTAACCTACGAGCAGTACTTC. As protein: CASSLQAKLTYEQYF.

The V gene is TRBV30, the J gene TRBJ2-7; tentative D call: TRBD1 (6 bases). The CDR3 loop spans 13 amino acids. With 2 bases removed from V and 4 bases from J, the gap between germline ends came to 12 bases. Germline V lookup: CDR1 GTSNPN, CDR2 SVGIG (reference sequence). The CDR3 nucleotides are TGTGCCTGGAGTCCAGGGGTGGGATACGAGCAGTACTTC. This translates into CAWSPGVGYEQYF.

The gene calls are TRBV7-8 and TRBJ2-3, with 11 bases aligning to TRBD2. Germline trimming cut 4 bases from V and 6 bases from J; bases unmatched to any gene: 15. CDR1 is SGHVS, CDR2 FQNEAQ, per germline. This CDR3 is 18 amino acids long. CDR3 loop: CASSSPGLLAGAGDTQYF. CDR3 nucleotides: TGTGCCAGCAGCTCCCCCGGGCTACTAGCGGGAGCGGGGGATACGCAGTATTTT.

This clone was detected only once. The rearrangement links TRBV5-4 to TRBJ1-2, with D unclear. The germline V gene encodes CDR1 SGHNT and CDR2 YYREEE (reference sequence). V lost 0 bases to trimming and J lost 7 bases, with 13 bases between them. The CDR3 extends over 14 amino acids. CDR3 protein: CASSLGSGFSGYTF. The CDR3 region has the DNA TGTGCCAGCAGCTTGGGGTCAGGTTTTTCTGGCTACACCTTC.

CDR3 DNA: TGCGCCAGCAGCCAAGATTGGGGCGGGAGGGGTTATGAGCAGTTCTTC. It encodes CASSQDWGGRGYEQFF. The gene calls are TRBV4-1 and TRBJ2-1; TRBD2 agrees at 9 bases. J was trimmed by 8 bases and V by 0 bases; bases with no gene match: 8. This CDR3 is built from 16 residues. Germline V gene lookup returns CDR1 MGHRA and CDR2 YSYEKL.

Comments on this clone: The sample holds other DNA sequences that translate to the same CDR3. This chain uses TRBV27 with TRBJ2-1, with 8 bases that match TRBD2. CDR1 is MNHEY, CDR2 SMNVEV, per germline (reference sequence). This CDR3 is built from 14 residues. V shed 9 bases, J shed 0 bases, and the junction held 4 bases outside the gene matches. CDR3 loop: CASRSGSSYNEQFF. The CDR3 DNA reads TGTGCCAGTAGGAGCGGGAGCTCCTACAATGAGCAGTTCTTC.

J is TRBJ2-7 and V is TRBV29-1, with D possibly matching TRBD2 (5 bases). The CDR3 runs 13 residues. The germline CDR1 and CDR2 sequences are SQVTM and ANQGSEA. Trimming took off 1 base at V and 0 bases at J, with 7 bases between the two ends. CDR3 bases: TGCAGCGTTGAAGGGGAGAACTCCTACGAGCAGTACTTC. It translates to CSVEGENSYEQYF.

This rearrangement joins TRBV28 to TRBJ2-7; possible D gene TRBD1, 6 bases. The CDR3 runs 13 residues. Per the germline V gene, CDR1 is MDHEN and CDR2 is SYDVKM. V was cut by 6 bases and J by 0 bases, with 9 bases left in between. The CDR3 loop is CASSRTVSYEQYF. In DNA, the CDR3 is TGTGCCAGCAGCCGGACAGTCTCCTACGAGCAGTACTTC.

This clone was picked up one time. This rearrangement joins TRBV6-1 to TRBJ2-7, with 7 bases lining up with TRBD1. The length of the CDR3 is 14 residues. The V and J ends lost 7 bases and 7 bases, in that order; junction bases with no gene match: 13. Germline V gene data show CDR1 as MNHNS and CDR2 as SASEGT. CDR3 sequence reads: CASTSGTAAFEQYF. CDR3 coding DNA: TGTGCCAGCACTTCCGGGACAGCCGCTTTTGAGCAGTACTTC.

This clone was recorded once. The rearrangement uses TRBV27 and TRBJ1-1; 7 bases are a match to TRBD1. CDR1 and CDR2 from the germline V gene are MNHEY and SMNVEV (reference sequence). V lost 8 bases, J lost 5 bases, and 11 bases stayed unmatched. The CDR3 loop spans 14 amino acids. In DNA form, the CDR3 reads TGTGCCAGCGGGATGGAGGGGGCCCAGACTGAAGCTTTCTTT. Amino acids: CASGMEGAQTEAFF.

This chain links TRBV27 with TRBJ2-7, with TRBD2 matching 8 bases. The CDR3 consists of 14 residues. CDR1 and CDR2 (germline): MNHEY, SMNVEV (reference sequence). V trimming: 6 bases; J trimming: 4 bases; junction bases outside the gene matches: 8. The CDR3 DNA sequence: TGTGCCAGCAGCCTTAGCGGGACCTTTTACGAGCAGTACTTC. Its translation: CASSLSGTFYEQYF.

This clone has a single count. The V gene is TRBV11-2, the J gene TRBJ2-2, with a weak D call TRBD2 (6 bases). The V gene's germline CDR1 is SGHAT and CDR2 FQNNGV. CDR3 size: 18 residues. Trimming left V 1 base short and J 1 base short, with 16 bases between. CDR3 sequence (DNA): TGTGCCAGCAGCTTAGGGGCAGGCAGCGGGCTGAACACCGGGGAGCTGTTTTTT. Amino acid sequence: CASSLGAGSGLNTGELFF. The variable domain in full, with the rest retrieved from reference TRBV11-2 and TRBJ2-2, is EAGVAQSPRYKIIEKRQSVAFWCNPISGHATLYWYQQILGQGPKLLIQFQNNGVVDDSQLPKDRFSAERLKGVDSTLKIQPAKLEDSAVYLCASSLGAGSGLNTGELFFGEGSRLTVL.

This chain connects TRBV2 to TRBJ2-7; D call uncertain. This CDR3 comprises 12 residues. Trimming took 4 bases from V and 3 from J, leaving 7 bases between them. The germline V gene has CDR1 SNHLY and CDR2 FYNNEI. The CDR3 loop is CASSGSNYEQYF. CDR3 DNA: TGTGCCAGCAGTGGAAGCAACTACGAGCAGTACTTC.

Written as DNA, the CDR3 is TGTGCCAGCAGCTCGCAAAAGAACTACGAGCAGTACTTC. Amino acid sequence: CASSSQKNYEQYF. The chain joins TRBV11-2 to TRBJ2-7; no clear D gene. The V end was cut by 4 bases, the J end by 3 bases, with 10 bases between. Germline CDR1 is SGHAT and CDR2 is FQNNGV. CDR3 length: 13 residues.

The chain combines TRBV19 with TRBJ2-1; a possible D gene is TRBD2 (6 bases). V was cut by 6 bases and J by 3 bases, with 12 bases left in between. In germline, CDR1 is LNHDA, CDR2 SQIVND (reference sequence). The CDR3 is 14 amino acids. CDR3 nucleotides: TGTGCCAGTAGGGGGCGGGGAAACTACAATGAGCAGTTCTTC. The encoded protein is CASRGRGNYNEQFF.